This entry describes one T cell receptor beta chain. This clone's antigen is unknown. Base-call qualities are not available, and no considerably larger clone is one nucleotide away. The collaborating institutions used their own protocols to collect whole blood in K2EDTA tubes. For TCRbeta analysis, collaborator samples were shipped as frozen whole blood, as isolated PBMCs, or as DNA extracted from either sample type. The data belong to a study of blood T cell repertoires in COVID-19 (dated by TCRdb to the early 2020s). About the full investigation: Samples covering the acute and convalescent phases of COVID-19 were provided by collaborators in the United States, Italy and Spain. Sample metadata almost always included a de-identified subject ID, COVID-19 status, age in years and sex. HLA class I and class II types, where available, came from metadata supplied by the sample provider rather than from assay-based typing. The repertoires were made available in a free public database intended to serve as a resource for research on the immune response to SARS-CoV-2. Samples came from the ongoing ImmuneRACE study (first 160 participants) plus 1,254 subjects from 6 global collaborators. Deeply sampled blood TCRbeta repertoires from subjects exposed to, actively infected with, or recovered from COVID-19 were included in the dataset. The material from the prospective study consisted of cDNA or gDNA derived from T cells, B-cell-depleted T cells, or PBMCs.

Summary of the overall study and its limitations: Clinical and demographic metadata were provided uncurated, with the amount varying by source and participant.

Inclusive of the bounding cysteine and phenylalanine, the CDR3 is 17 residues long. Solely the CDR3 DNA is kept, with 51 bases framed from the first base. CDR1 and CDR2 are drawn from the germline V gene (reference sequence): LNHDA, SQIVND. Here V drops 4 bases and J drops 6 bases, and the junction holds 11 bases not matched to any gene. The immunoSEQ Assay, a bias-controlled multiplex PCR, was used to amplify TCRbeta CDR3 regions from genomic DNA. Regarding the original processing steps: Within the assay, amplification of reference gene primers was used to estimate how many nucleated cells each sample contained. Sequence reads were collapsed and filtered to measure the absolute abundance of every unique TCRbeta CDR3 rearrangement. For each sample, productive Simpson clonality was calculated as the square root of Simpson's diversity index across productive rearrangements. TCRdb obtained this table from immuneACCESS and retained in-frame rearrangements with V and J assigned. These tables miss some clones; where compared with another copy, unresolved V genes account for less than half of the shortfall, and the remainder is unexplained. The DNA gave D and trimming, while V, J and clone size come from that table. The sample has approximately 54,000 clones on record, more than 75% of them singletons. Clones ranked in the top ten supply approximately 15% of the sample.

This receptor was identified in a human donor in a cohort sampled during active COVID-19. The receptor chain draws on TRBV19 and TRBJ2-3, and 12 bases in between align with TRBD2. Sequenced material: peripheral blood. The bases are TGTGCCAGTAGTAGGCGACTAGCGGGAGATGGGGGGGATACGCAGTATTTT. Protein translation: CASSRRLAGDGGDTQYF.